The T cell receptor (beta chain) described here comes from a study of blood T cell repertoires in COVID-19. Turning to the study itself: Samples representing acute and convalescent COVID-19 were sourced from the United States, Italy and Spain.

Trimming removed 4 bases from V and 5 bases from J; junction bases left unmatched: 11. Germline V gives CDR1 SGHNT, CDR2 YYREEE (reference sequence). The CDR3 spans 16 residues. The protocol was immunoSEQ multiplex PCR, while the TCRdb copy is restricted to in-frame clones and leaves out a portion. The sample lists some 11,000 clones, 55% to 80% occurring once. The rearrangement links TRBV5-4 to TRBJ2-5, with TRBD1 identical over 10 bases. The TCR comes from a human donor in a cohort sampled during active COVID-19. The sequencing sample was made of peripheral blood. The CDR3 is CASSLGPGTGVETQYF. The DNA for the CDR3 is TGTGCCAGCAGCCTCGGTCCCGGGACAGGGGTCGAGACCCAGTACTTC. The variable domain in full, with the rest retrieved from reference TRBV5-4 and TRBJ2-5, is ETGVTQSPTHLIKTRGQQVTLRCSSQSGHNTVSWYQQALGQGPQFIFQYYREEENGRGNFPPRFSGLQFPNYSSELNVNALELDDSALYLCASSLGPGTGVETQYFGPGTRLLVL.